These 2 T cell receptor beta chains originate from one sample sequenced in a study of cytomegalovirus exposure and HLA in healthy donors (dated by TCRdb to about 2017). The library was obtained by the immunoSEQ multiplex PCR assay. The multiplex PCR relied on a mix of 60 forward primers for TCR Vbeta segments and 13 reverse primers for TCR Jbeta segments. What TCRdb holds here is the immuneACCESS table cut down to in-frame rearrangements. Part of the clones is not present; checked against another copy, under half of the missing clones reflect an unresolved V gene, and the others are unexplained. This sample holds roughly 120,000 clones; 70% were observed only once. The ten most abundant clones make up roughly 10% of the sample. The sequencing sample was made of PBMCs. The receptors come from a man under 40 in good health and CMV-seropositive.

This clone was counted only a few times. The J gene is TRBJ1-2, the V gene TRBV18, with 7 bases identical to TRBD1. The germline V gene encodes CDR1 KGHSH and CDR2 LQKENI. Unmatched junction bases numbered 11, after V lost 3 bases and J lost 4 bases. CDR3 length: 16 residues. The chain's CDR3 is CASSPRDQGDSYGYTF. Written as DNA, the CDR3 is TGTGCCAGCTCACCTCGAGACCAAGGGGACAGCTATGGCTACACCTTC.

The chain joins TRBV5-1 to TRBJ2-3; unclear D gene. Deletions cut 0 bases from V and 2 bases from J, with 10 bases between. CDR1 and CDR2 from the germline V gene are SGHRS and YFSETQ. CDR3 length: 15 amino acids. The CDR3 DNA reads TGCGCCAGCAGCTTGGATCCTAGTATCACAGATACGCAGTATTTT. Amino acid sequence: CASSLDPSITDTQYF. Complete variable domain (other parts from reference TRBV5-1 and TRBJ2-3): KAGVTQTPRYLIKTRGQQVTLSCSPISGHRSVSWYQQTPGQGLQFLFEYFSETQRNKGNFPGRFSGRQFSNSRSEMNVSTLELGDSALYLCASSLDPSITDTQYFGPGTRLTVL.